Below, 23 T cell receptor beta chains from the same sample are listed, as sequenced in a study of identifying expanded T cells in peripheral blood (dated by TCRdb to the late 2010s). The library was built by means of the immunoSEQ multiplex PCR assay. TCRdb took over this immuneACCESS table, retaining in-frame rearrangements with V and J assigned. Such tables are incomplete; in checked studies, under half of the missing clones stem from an unresolved V gene, and the remainder is unexplained. In all, the sample holds more than 80,000 clones, and 88% of those were seen once. The ten biggest clones cover 4% of the sample. What was sequenced was blood. Source of these receptors: a person between 18 and 75 years old in good health.

The CDR3 sequence is CASSLRDLEEAFF. In nucleotides, the CDR3 is TGTGCCAGCAGCTTGCGGGACCTCGAAGAAGCTTTCTTT. The chain recombines TRBV5-4 with TRBJ1-1; D might be TRBD1 (5 bases). The germline CDR1 and CDR2 sequences are SGHNT and YYREEE (reference sequence). The V and J ends lost 1 base and 8 bases respectively, with 12 bases between them. This CDR3 spans 13 amino acids.

This clone was found once. This rearrangement joins TRBV15 to TRBJ2-2; 9 nucleotides agree with TRBD2. Germline-derived CDR1 and CDR2 are LNHNV and YYDKDF (reference sequence). The CDR3 runs to 14 residues. V was pared by 6 bases and J by 5 bases, with 4 bases of the junction left unmatched. DNA for the CDR3: TGTGCCACCAGTCCGGGACTAGCAACCGGGGAGCTGTTTTTT. Translating it yields CATSPGLATGELFF.

The chain links TRBV4-3 to TRBJ2-1, with a tentative D call TRBD2 (7 bases). The CDR3 runs to 13 residues. V lost 6 bases and J lost 10, with 16 bases in between. Germline V gives CDR1 LGHNA, CDR2 YSLEER. CDR3 protein: CASRSQGRGEQFF. CDR3 sequence (DNA): TGCGCCAGCAGAAGCCAGGGGAGGGGAGAGCAGTTCTTC.

This clone was seen many times. The V call is TRBV7-3, the J call TRBJ2-3, with D perhaps matching TRBD1 (5 bases). The CDR3 has 15 amino acids. Trimming removed 0 bases from V and 6 bases from J, with 13 bases in between. CDR1 and CDR2 from the germline V gene are SGHTA and FQGTGA. Here the CDR3 DNA reads TGTGCCAGCAGCTTAACAGCAGGGCCCGAGGATACGCAGTATTTT. This codes for CASSLTAGPEDTQYF.

This clone has just one count. The chain couples TRBV11-3 to TRBJ2-1, with 10 bases matching TRBD1. There are 15 residues in the CDR3. V lost 1 base to trimming and J lost 4 bases; unmatched junction nucleotides: 1. Per the germline V gene, CDR1 is SGHNT and CDR2 is YENEEA. DNA for the CDR3: TGTGCCAGCAGCTTAGGGGGACAGGGGTACAATGAGCAGTTCTTC. This codes for CASSLGGQGYNEQFF.

This rearrangement joins TRBV11-2 to TRBJ1-4; tentative D call: TRBD1 (5 bases). V was trimmed by 2 bases and J by 7 bases, leaving 17 bases between them. This CDR3 spans 16 amino acids. Looked up from germline, CDR1 is SGHAT and CDR2 is FQNNGV. CDR3 in amino acids: CASSLSGTAGSEKLFF. The CDR3 nucleotides read TGTGCCAGCAGCTTATCAGGGACTGCGGGTAGTGAAAAACTGTTTTTT.

V usage is TRBV7-3 and J usage is TRBJ2-1; 10 bases are shared with TRBD1. Germline CDR1 reads SGHTA; CDR2 reads FQGTGA. The CDR3 has 13 amino acids. V lost 5 bases and J lost 8; bases outside the gene matches: 3. Here the CDR3 reads CASSAGTGDEQFF. DNA for the CDR3: TGTGCCAGCAGCGCCGGGACAGGGGATGAGCAGTTCTTC. Looking up the rest from reference TRBV7-3 and TRBJ2-1 gives the full variable domain: GAGVSQTPSNKVTEKGKYVELRCDPISGHTALYWYRQSLGQGPEFLIYFQGTGAADDSGLPNDRFFAVRPEGSVSTLKIQRTERGDSAVYLCASSAGTGDEQFFGPGTRLTVL.

The V call is TRBV19, the J call TRBJ2-6; 8 positions agree with TRBD1. CDR3 size: 14 residues. Germline V gives CDR1 LNHDA, CDR2 SQIVND (reference sequence). V was pared by 7 bases and J by 2 bases, with 1 base of the junction left unmatched. The DNA of the CDR3 is TGTGCCAGTACGACAGGGGCTGGGGCCAACGTCCTGACTTTC. This encodes CASTTGAGANVLTF.

This chain uses TRBV7-6 with TRBJ1-4; D is unresolved. Trimming cost V 1 base and J 5 bases, with 8 bases left between them. There are 14 residues in the CDR3. The germline gives CDR1 SGHVS, CDR2 FNYEAQ. DNA of the CDR3: TGTGCCAGCAGCTTAGGAGGAACAAATGAAAAACTGTTTTTT. Its protein product is CASSLGGTNEKLFF.

This chain uses TRBV5-1 with TRBJ2-7; 12 nucleotides line up with TRBD2. Germline trimming cut 0 bases from V and 4 bases from J; bases unmatched to any gene: 2. This CDR3 contains 15 residues. Germline V lookup: CDR1 SGHRS, CDR2 YFSETQ. The CDR3 is CASSLATSGRYEQYF. In nucleotides, the CDR3 is TGCGCCAGCAGCTTGGCCACTAGCGGGAGGTACGAGCAGTACTTC.

V usage is TRBV11-3 and J usage is TRBJ1-1; no clear D. Germline values: CDR1 SGHNT, CDR2 YENEEA. The CDR3 has 14 amino acids. Trimming removed 1 base from V and 0 bases from J, with 6 bases in between. The CDR3 spells CASSLGRMNTEAFF. The CDR3 coding sequence is TGTGCCAGCAGCTTAGGACGGATGAACACTGAAGCTTTCTTT. Based on the CDR3 plus reference TRBV11-3 and TRBJ1-1, the full variable domain is EAGVVQSPRYKIIEKKQPVAFWCNPISGHNTLYWYLQNLGQGPELLIRYENEEAVDDSQLPKDRFSAERLKGVDSTLKIQPAELGDSAVYLCASSLGRMNTEAFFGQGTRLTVV.

This rearrangement joins TRBV18 to TRBJ2-5, with 7 bases that match TRBD2. Germline CDR1 reads KGHSH; CDR2 reads LQKENI. V was pared by 1 base and J by 5 bases, with 7 bases of the junction left unmatched. The CDR3 is 15 residues long. CDR3 coding DNA: TGTGCCAGCTCACCACGCAGCAGGGAGGGGGAGACCCAGTACTTC. It yields the protein CASSPRSREGETQYF.

The rearrangement uses TRBV10-3 and TRBJ1-4, with D possibly matching TRBD1 (5 bases). Germline-derived CDR1 and CDR2 are ENHRY and SYGVKD. The CDR3 runs to 16 residues. The germline V and J ends were trimmed by 2 bases and 4 bases, with 14 bases remaining between them. In DNA, the CDR3 is TGTGCCATCAGTGAGGGGCAGGGCAGTATTAATGAAAAACTGTTTTTT. This gives the protein CAISEGQGSINEKLFF.

This clone was recorded once. The V call is TRBV19, the J call TRBJ1-5, with a tentative D call TRBD1 (6 bases). Trimming removed 10 bases from V and 3 bases from J, with 16 bases in between. Germline CDR1 LNHDA, CDR2 SQIVND (reference sequence). This CDR3 has 14 residues. The DNA for the CDR3 is TGTGCCACTTCCCCGGGGGCCCTCAATCAGCCCCAGCATTTT. As protein: CATSPGALNQPQHF.

The chain employs TRBV2 and TRBJ2-2; 9 positions match TRBD2. This CDR3 is built from 16 residues. Trimming took 6 bases from V and 0 from J; bases not matched to a gene: 5. The V gene's germline CDR1 is SNHLY and CDR2 FYNNEI. CDR3: CASRPPSGANTGELFF. The CDR3 DNA reads as TGTGCCAGCAGACCCCCTAGCGGGGCGAACACCGGGGAGCTGTTTTTT.

This clone was observed a handful of times. This chain joins TRBV9 and TRBJ1-1; D unclear. CDR3 length: 14 amino acids. CDR1 is SGDLS, CDR2 YYNGEE, per germline. V lost 0 bases and J 4 bases, leaving 10 bases between the germline ends. The CDR3 DNA reads TGTGCCAGCAGCGTAGAGAATGAAGGCACTGAAGCTTTCTTT. Its translation: CASSVENEGTEAFF.

As regards this clone: A far larger clone is just one base off, so this is likely a read error. Other DNA sequences in the sample encode the same CDR3. The chain has TRBV4-1 and TRBJ2-7, with 8 bases matching TRBD2. Germline CDR1 reads MGHRA; CDR2 reads YSYEKL. Losses at the gene ends were 0 bases for V and 1 base for J; bases not matched to a gene: 2. This CDR3 is built from 15 residues. The CDR3 here is CASSQETSESYEQYF. Here the CDR3 DNA reads TGCGCCAGCAGCCAAGAGACTAGCGAGTCCTACGAGCAGTACTTC.

V is TRBV9 and J is TRBJ2-7; D perhaps matches TRBD1 (6 bases). CDR1 and CDR2 from the germline V gene are SGDLS and YYNGEE. The CDR3 runs to 15 residues. V was pared by 0 bases and J by 3 bases, with 13 bases between. The CDR3 bases are TGTGCCAGCAGCGTAGGGGGGCAGGTAAACTACGAGCAGTACTTC. It yields the protein CASSVGGQVNYEQYF. Drawing the rest from reference TRBV9 and TRBJ2-7, the complete variable domain is DSGVTQTPKHLITATGQRVTLRCSPRSGDLSVYWYQQSLDQGLQFLIQYYNGEERAKGNILERFSAQQFPDLHSELNLSSLELGDSALYFCASSVGGQVNYEQYFGPGTRLTVT.

This clone showed up just once. The rearrangement links TRBV27 to TRBJ1-1, with D possibly being TRBD1 (6 bases). Trimming shortened V by 2 bases and J by 6 bases, and 13 bases separated the two germline ends. Looked up from germline, CDR1 is MNHEY and CDR2 is SMNVEV (reference sequence). This CDR3 is 14 amino acids long. Here the CDR3 DNA reads TGTGCCAGCAGTTTAAGCAGGGGAGTCCCTGAAGCTTTCTTT. Translation gives CASSLSRGVPEAFF.

V and J are TRBV28 and TRBJ2-3; the D gene is possibly TRBD2 (5 bases). Germline CDR1 reads MDHEN; CDR2 reads SYDVKM. Trimming cost V 5 bases and J 2 bases, with 11 bases left between them. CDR3 length: 14 amino acids. CDR3 region: CASSGADSTDTQYF. CDR3 bases: TGTGCCAGCAGTGGAGCGGACTCCACAGATACGCAGTATTTT.

The chain links TRBV29-1 to TRBJ2-1, with 8 nucleotides matching TRBD1. V lost 1 base, J lost 5 bases, and 10 bases stayed unmatched. The CDR3 extends over 16 amino acids. The germline gives CDR1 SQVTM, CDR2 ANQGSEA. The CDR3 sequence is CSVEVVGRGPNNEQFF. In DNA, the CDR3 is TGCAGCGTTGAAGTGGTAGGCAGGGGGCCCAACAATGAGCAGTTCTTC.

V gene TRBV6-1 combines with J gene TRBJ2-3; D possibly corresponds to TRBD2 (6 bases). This CDR3 is built from 14 residues. The germline V gene encodes CDR1 MNHNS and CDR2 SASEGT. Trimming took off 7 bases at V and 3 bases at J, with 14 bases between the two ends. For the CDR3, the DNA is TGTGCCAGCATTTTCAGTGGGGGGACAGATACGCAGTATTTT. Its translation is CASIFSGGTDTQYF.

This chain uses TRBV5-1 with TRBJ2-7, with TRBD2 matching over 7 bases. Germline CDR1 SGHRS, CDR2 YFSETQ. With V trimmed by 0 bases and J by 0 bases, 6 bases remained unmatched. This CDR3 has 16 amino acids. The CDR3: CASSLVLGGSSYEQYF. In DNA form, the CDR3 reads TGCGCCAGCAGCTTGGTACTGGGAGGGAGCTCCTACGAGCAGTACTTC.